These T cell receptor beta chains were read from a single sample in a study of cytomegalovirus exposure and HLA in healthy donors. TCRdb keeps only in-frame clones here, not all; method: immunoSEQ multiplex PCR. Recorded here are approximately 120,000 clones; the top ten clones represent roughly 2.7%. Source material: PBMCs. The receptors shown here come from a young man in good health and CMV-seronegative. Each CDR3 is given with its conserved first and last residue. The order of the fields is CDR3 protein, CDR3 DNA, V gene, CDR3 length, J gene, D gene. D genes are given only for firm matches.

CDR3: CASSLSTGTNPEAFF
DNA: TGTGCCAGCAGCTTAAGCACAGGGACGAACCCTGAAGCTTTCTTT
V: TRBV7-9
length: 15
J: TRBJ1-1
D: NA

CDR3: CASSFRNEQFF
DNA: TGTGCCAGCAGTTTCCGGAATGAGCAGTTCTTC
V: TRBV6-5
length: 11
J: TRBJ2-1
D: NA

CDR3: CSPPEGYYGYTF
DNA: TGCAGCCCCCCGGAGGGATACTATGGCTACACCTTC
V: TRBV29-1
length: 12
J: TRBJ1-2
D: NA

CDR3: CASSVGLAVADTQYF
DNA: TGTGCCAGCAGCGTGGGACTAGCGGTCGCAGATACGCAGTATTTT
V: TRBV27
length: 15
J: TRBJ2-3
D: TRBD2

CDR3: CASSVEGRSGDTQYF
DNA: TGTGCCAGCAGCGTAGAAGGCAGGTCCGGCGATACGCAGTATTTT
V: TRBV9
length: 15
J: TRBJ2-3
D: NA

CDR3: CASSFGLAYYEQYF
DNA: TGTGCCAGCAGCTTCGGACTAGCGTACTACGAGCAGTACTTC
V: TRBV7-8
length: 14
J: TRBJ2-7
D: TRBD2

CDR3: CASSLGSAQAVRF
DNA: TGTGCCAGCAGCTTAGGTTCTGCACAGGCCGTTAGATTT
V: TRBV7-2
length: 13
J: TRBJ1-3
D: NA

CDR3: CASSPGLAGSYNEQFF
DNA: TGCGCCAGCAGCCCCGGACTAGCGGGCTCCTACAATGAGCAGTTCTTC
V: TRBV4-3
length: 16
J: TRBJ2-1
D: TRBD2

CDR3: CASSQLKDRGYEQYF
DNA: TGTGCCAGCAGTCAATTGAAGGACAGGGGCTACGAGCAGTACTTC
V: TRBV28
length: 15
J: TRBJ2-7
D: TRBD1

CDR3: CASSLYTSRNEQYF
DNA: TGTGCCAGCAGCTTGTACACTAGCAGAAACGAGCAGTACTTC
V: TRBV5-5
length: 14
J: TRBJ2-7
D: NA

CDR3: CASNVAGGPPDTQYF
DNA: TGTGCCAGCAACGTAGCGGGAGGGCCCCCAGATACGCAGTATTTT
V: TRBV19
length: 15
J: TRBJ2-3
D: TRBD2

CDR3: CSVEIWPFF
DNA: TGCAGCGTTGAAATTTGGCCGTTCTTC
V: TRBV29-1
length: 9
J: TRBJ2-1
D: NA

CDR3: CSVTMGGSYNEQFF
DNA: TGCAGCGTTACTATGGGGGGCTCCTACAATGAGCAGTTCTTC
V: TRBV29-1
length: 14
J: TRBJ2-1
D: NA

CDR3: CASSLPASGGTQYF
DNA: TGTGCCAGCAGCCTCCCAGCTAGCGGGGGGACGCAGTATTTT
V: TRBV14
length: 14
J: TRBJ2-3
D: TRBD2

CDR3: CASSLTVYTEQFF
DNA: TGTGCCAGCAGCTTAACGGTGTACACTGAGCAGTTCTTC
V: TRBV7-3
length: 13
J: TRBJ2-1
D: NA

CDR3: CASGLAGGVPYNEQFF
DNA: TGTGCCAGCGGACTAGCGGGAGGTGTACCCTACAATGAGCAGTTCTTC
V: TRBV27
length: 16
J: TRBJ2-1
D: TRBD2

CDR3: CASSLEPSGELYNEQFF
DNA: TGTGCCAGCAGCTTAGAGCCTAGCGGGGAGCTATACAATGAGCAGTTCTTC
V: TRBV11-2
length: 17
J: TRBJ2-1
D: TRBD2

CDR3: CASSQQGARGNTIYF
DNA: TGTGCCAGCAGCCAGCAGGGTGCAAGGGGAAACACCATATATTTT
V: TRBV7-9
length: 15
J: TRBJ1-3
D: NA

CDR3: CASSSLAGGPSNNEQFF
DNA: TGTGCCAGCAGCTCTCTAGCGGGAGGCCCTTCTAACAATGAGCAGTTCTTC
V: TRBV7-9
length: 17
J: TRBJ2-1
D: TRBD2

CDR3: CASGLAGTDTQYF
DNA: TGTGCCAGCGGACTAGCGGGTACAGATACGCAGTATTTT
V: TRBV27
length: 13
J: TRBJ2-3
D: TRBD2

CDR3: CSAQTVEHGYTF
DNA: TGCAGCGCTCAGACAGTAGAACATGGCTACACCTTC
V: TRBV29-1
length: 12
J: TRBJ1-2
D: NA

CDR3: CASSVGISGSSYNEQFF
DNA: TGTGCCAGCAGCGTAGGTATATCGGGAAGCTCCTACAATGAGCAGTTCTTC
V: TRBV9
length: 17
J: TRBJ2-1
D: NA

CDR3: CASSFGTGTDTQYF
DNA: TGCGCCAGCAGCTTCGGGACAGGCACAGATACGCAGTATTTT
V: TRBV5-1
length: 14
J: TRBJ2-3
D: TRBD1

CDR3: CASSLAGGDLKNIQYF
DNA: TGCGCCAGCAGCTTGGCCGGAGGGGACCTCAAAAACATTCAGTACTTC
V: TRBV5-1
length: 16
J: TRBJ2-4
D: NA

CDR3: CASSQSSGRAGSYNEQFF
DNA: TGTGCCAGCAGCCAGAGTAGCGGGAGGGCGGGTTCCTACAATGAGCAGTTCTTC
V: TRBV4-2
length: 18
J: TRBJ2-1
D: TRBD2

CDR3: CASSLVLAGGRNEQFF
DNA: TGCGCCAGCAGCCTCGTCCTAGCGGGAGGAAGGAATGAGCAGTTCTTC
V: TRBV4-1
length: 16
J: TRBJ2-1
D: TRBD2

CDR3: CASSYLGQGPYEQYF
DNA: TGTGCCAGCAGTTACCTGGGCCAGGGTCCCTACGAGCAGTACTTC
V: TRBV6-6
length: 15
J: TRBJ2-7
D: NA

CDR3: CASSQGTVAGRNNEQFF
DNA: TGCGCCAGCAGCCAAGGGACCGTAGCGGGACGAAACAATGAGCAGTTCTTC
V: TRBV4-1
length: 17
J: TRBJ2-1
D: TRBD2

CDR3: CASSQDGTSGVTTQYF
DNA: TGTGCCAGCAGCCAAGATGGGACTAGCGGGGTTACGACCCAGTACTTC
V: TRBV4-2
length: 16
J: TRBJ2-5
D: TRBD2

CDR3: CASSAFTSGIYSYNEQFF
DNA: TGTGCCAGCAGCGCCTTTACTAGCGGTATATACTCCTACAATGAGCAGTTCTTC
V: TRBV2
length: 18
J: TRBJ2-1
D: TRBD2

CDR3: CAWSLADTEAFF
DNA: TGTGCCTGGAGCTTGGCGGACACTGAAGCTTTCTTT
V: TRBV30
length: 12
J: TRBJ1-1
D: NA

CDR3: CASGLIEGANTGELFF
DNA: TGTGCTAGTGGTTTGATTGAGGGGGCGAACACCGGGGAGCTGTTTTTT
V: TRBV12-5
length: 16
J: TRBJ2-2
D: NA

CDR3: CASSVTGRGSPLHF
DNA: TGTGCCAGCAGTGTAACAGGGAGGGGTTCACCCCTCCACTTT
V: TRBV6-1
length: 14
J: TRBJ1-6
D: NA

CDR3: CASSEGPGQGSEQFF
DNA: TGTGCCAGCAGTGAAGGGCCGGGACAGGGTAGTGAGCAGTTCTTC
V: TRBV2
length: 15
J: TRBJ2-1
D: TRBD1

CDR3: CASSAGLAGTQETQYF
DNA: TGTGCCAGCAGCGCTGGACTAGCGGGGACCCAAGAGACCCAGTACTTC
V: TRBV9
length: 16
J: TRBJ2-5
D: TRBD2

CDR3: CASSVGILGGTEAFF
DNA: TGTGCCAGCAGCGTAGGAATCCTCGGGGGCACTGAAGCTTTCTTT
V: TRBV9
length: 15
J: TRBJ1-1
D: NA

CDR3: CASSIDRGGRGANVLTF
DNA: TGTGCCAGTAGTATAGATCGGGGAGGGCGCGGGGCCAACGTCCTGACTTTC
V: TRBV19
length: 17
J: TRBJ2-6
D: TRBD2

CDR3: CASSQDRGDTGELFF
DNA: TGCGCCAGCAGCCAAGACAGGGGGGACACCGGGGAGCTGTTTTTT
V: TRBV4-3
length: 15
J: TRBJ2-2
D: NA

CDR3: CASRRGGRDEQYF
DNA: TGTGCCAGTAGAAGGGGGGGTCGCGACGAGCAGTACTTC
V: TRBV19
length: 13
J: TRBJ2-7
D: NA

CDR3: CASSFEREVHEQYF
DNA: TGTGCCAGCAGCTTTGAACGGGAGGTCCACGAGCAGTACTTC
V: TRBV11-2
length: 14
J: TRBJ2-7
D: TRBD2

CDR3: CASSIEAESDTQYF
DNA: TGTGCCAGTAGTATTGAGGCGGAGTCAGATACGCAGTATTTT
V: TRBV19
length: 14
J: TRBJ2-3
D: NA

CDR3: CSVEDPFSSGKPNTGELFF
DNA: TGCAGCGTTGAAGATCCTTTTTCGAGCGGGAAACCTAACACCGGGGAGCTGTTTTTT
V: TRBV29-1
length: 19
J: TRBJ2-2
D: TRBD2

CDR3: CASSPQGRLNTEAFF
DNA: TGTGCCAGCAGCCCTCAGGGGCGCCTGAACACTGAAGCTTTCTTT
V: TRBV9
length: 15
J: TRBJ1-1
D: NA

CDR3: CASSQGENTEAFF
DNA: TGTGCCAGCAGTCAGGGTGAGAACACTGAAGCTTTCTTT
V: TRBV2
length: 13
J: TRBJ1-1
D: NA

CDR3: CASSSEGLAESSYNEQFF
DNA: TGTGCCAGCAGCTCCGAGGGACTAGCGGAGTCCTCCTACAATGAGCAGTTCTTC
V: TRBV7-8
length: 18
J: TRBJ2-1
D: TRBD2

CDR3: CASPRGAGTEAFF
DNA: TGTGCCAGCCCCAGGGGGGCGGGAACTGAAGCTTTCTTT
V: TRBV6-1
length: 13
J: TRBJ1-1
D: TRBD1

CDR3: CASSDIDSYQPQHF
DNA: TGTGCCAGCAGTGACATCGACAGTTATCAGCCCCAGCATTTT
V: TRBV2
length: 14
J: TRBJ1-5
D: NA

CDR3: CASSETSGAPYEQYF
DNA: TGTGCCAGCAGCGAGACTAGCGGGGCGCCCTACGAGCAGTACTTC
V: TRBV11-2
length: 15
J: TRBJ2-7
D: TRBD2

CDR3: CASSLLWAEQYF
DNA: TGTGCCAGCAGTTTATTGTGGGCCGAGCAGTACTTC
V: TRBV28
length: 12
J: TRBJ2-7
D: NA

CDR3: CATRTPGLAGEGNIQYF
DNA: TGTGCCACCAGGACCCCGGGACTAGCGGGAGAGGGAAACATTCAGTACTTC
V: TRBV15
length: 17
J: TRBJ2-4
D: TRBD2